This TCR beta chain was obtained from a study of regulatory T cells in long-lasting Graves disease. Trimming shortened V by 3 bases and J by 3 bases, and 12 bases separated the two germline ends. Germline CDR1 is LNHDA and CDR2 is SQIVND (reference sequence). The CDR3 totals 14 residues. Building the TCR beta libraries relied on iRepertoire HTBI primers, and CDR3 regions underwent Arm-PCR. TCRdb recomputed calls from the multiplex PCR reads with MiXCR, one row per CDR3 protein. The sample gives about 450,000 distinct CDR3 sequences, 11% to 15% of which show up once; around a sixth is in the top ten. Time point described: newly diagnosed GD, antithyroid drugs for less than 3 months. There was RNA extracted from PBMCs, and the TCR library was made from it. These data were also filed under a second study, of T cells in Graves' hyperthyroidism and ophthalmopathy.

The rearrangement links TRBV19 to TRBJ2-7, with TRBD2 as a possible D gene (6 bases). The clonotype originates from a woman between 50 and 59 years old with Graves disease. The sequencing here drew on peripheral blood mononuclear cells (PBMCs), taken at new diagnosis, from a patient treated with antithyroid drugs. The DNA of the CDR3 is TGTGCCAGTAGTATTTCTTCGGGAGTCTACGAGCAGTACTTC. Translation: CASSISSGVYEQYF.